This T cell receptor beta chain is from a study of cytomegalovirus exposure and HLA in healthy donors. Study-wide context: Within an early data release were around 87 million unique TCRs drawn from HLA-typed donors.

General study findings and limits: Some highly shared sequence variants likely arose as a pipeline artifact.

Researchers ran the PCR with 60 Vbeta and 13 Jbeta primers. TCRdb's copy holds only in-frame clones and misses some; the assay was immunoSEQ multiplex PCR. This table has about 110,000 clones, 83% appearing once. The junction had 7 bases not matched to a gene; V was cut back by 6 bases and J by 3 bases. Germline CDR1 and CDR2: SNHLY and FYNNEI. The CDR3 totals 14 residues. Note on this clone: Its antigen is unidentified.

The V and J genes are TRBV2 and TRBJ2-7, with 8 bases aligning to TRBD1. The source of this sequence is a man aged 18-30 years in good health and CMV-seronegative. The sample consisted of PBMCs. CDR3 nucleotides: TGTGCCAGCAGGGCGGACAGGGCCTTCTACGAGCAGTACTTC. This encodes CASRADRAFYEQYF. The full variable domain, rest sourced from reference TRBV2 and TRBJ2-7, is EPEVTQTPSHQVTQMGQEVILRCVPISNHLYFYWYRQILGQKVEFLVSFYNNEISEKSEIFDDQFSVERPDGSNFTLKIRSTKLEDSAMYFCASRADRAFYEQYFGPGTRLTVT.